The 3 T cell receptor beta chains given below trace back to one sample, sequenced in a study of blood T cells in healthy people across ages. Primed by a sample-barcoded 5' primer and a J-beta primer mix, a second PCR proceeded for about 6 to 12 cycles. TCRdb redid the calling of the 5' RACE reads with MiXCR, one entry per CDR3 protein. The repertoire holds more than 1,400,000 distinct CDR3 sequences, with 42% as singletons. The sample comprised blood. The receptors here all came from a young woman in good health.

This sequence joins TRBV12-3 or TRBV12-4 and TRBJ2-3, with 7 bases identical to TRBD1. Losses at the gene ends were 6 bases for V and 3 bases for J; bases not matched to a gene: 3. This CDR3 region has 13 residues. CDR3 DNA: TGTGCCAGCAGAATACAGGGGACAGATACGCAGTATTTT. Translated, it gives CASRIQGTDTQYF.

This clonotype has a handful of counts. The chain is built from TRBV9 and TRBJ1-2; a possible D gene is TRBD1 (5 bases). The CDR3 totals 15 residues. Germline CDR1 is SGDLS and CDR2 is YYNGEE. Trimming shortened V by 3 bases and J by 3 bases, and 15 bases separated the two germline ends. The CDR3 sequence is CASSGSRELDYGYTF. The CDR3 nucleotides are TGTGCCAGCAGCGGGTCCAGGGAGTTGGACTATGGCTACACCTTC.

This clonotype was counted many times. CDR3 sequence: CASGLYEQYF. CDR3 nucleotides: TGTGCCAGCGGCCTTTACGAGCAGTACTTC. This chain joins TRBV28 and TRBJ2-7; D ambiguous. The CDR3 covers 10 residues. V was trimmed by 8 bases and J by 4 bases, leaving 6 bases between them. Germline V gives CDR1 MDHEN, CDR2 SYDVKM.